This T cell receptor (beta chain) was identified during a study of graft-versus-host responses after intestinal transplantation. Overall study context: Transplant types were multivisceral, liver-intestinal, or isolated intestinal. Every transplant recipient was induced with anti-thymocyte globulin, then maintained on tacrolimus and steroids for about 3 years. Study-level points and caveats: Peak GvH clone levels in circulation were associated with early post-transplant HvG declines. Patients who carried graft-donor T cell macrochimerism also had high graft-versus-host to host-versus-graft clonal ratios in their allografts.

On this clone: The antigen remains unidentified.

Assay: immunoSEQ multiplex PCR; the TCRdb copy retains only in-frame clones and omits some. Seen here are about 20,000 clones, just under 95% observed once, and the top ten hold about 0.8%. V was clipped by 7 bases and J by 4 bases, with 11 bases between them. This CDR3 is 13 amino acids long. The germline V gene has CDR1 MNHEY and CDR2 SMNVEV (reference sequence). The clonotype was recovered from a human patient who received an intestinal transplant, so some T cells may come from the graft donor. The chain uses TRBV27 and TRBJ2-1, with D possibly matching TRBD2 (5 bases). The sequencing here drew on PBMCs, taken 23 days after intestinal transplant. CDR3 bases: TGTGCCAGCACCTACGGGATTTACAATGAGCAGTTCTTC. Translated: CASTYGIYNEQFF.